This TCR beta chain stems from a study of blood T cells in healthy people across ages. Overall study findings and caveats: Greater diversity and more naive CD4+ cells were seen in long-lived donors than in aged donors.

Points on this clonotype: Antigen: not known.

Germline values: CDR1 MGHDK, CDR2 SYGVNS. V was clipped by 4 bases and J by 2 bases, with 19 bases between them. The CDR3 is 17 amino acids. There were healthy Caucasian individuals from Russia, aged roughly 6 to 100, serving as donors. Each donor's blood draw was roughly 10 milliliters of peripheral blood. Using a J-beta primer mix together with a sample-barcoded 5' primer, a second PCR was run for roughly 6 to 12 cycles. MiXCR was run by TCRdb on the 5' RACE reads, yielding one entry per CDR3 protein. The table includes 380,000 or so distinct CDR3 sequences, 50% to 60% detected once. This rearrangement joins TRBV25-1 to TRBJ2-3, with TRBD2 as a possible D gene (6 bases). The clonotype originates from a man between 60 and 70 years old in good health. Sequencing used blood. The CDR3 sequence is CASSGELARDYTDTQYF. CDR3 sequence (DNA): TGTGCCAGCAGTGGAGAACTAGCTCGGGATTACACAGATACGCAGTATTTT.